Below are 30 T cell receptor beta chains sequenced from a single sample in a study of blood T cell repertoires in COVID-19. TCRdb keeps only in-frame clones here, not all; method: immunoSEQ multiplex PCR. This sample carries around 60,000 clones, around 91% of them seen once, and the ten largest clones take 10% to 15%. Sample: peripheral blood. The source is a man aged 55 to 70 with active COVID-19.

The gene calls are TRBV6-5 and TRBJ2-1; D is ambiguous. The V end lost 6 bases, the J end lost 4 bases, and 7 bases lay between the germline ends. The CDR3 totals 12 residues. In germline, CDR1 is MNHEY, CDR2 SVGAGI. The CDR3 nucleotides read TGTGCCAGCAGAGACGGGTACAATGAGCAGTTCTTC. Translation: CASRDGYNEQFF.

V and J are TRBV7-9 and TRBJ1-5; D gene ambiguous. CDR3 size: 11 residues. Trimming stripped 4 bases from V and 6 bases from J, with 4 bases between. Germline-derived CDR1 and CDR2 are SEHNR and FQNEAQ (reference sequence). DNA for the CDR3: TGTGCCAGCAGCTCTAGTCAGCCCCAGCATTTT. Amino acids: CASSSSQPQHF.

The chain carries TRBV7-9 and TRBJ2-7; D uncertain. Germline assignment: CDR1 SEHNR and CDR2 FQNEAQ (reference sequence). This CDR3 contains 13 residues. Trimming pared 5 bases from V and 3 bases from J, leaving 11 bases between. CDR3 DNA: TGTGCCAGCAGCCACAGTTCGGTCTACGAGCAGTACTTC. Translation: CASSHSSVYEQYF. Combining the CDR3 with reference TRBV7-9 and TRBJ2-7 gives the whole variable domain DTGVSQNPRHKITKRGQNVTFRCDPISEHNRLYWYRQTLGQGPEFLTYFQNEAQLEKSRLLSDRFSAERPKGSFSTLEIQRTEQGDSAMYLCASSHSSVYEQYFGPGTRLTVT.

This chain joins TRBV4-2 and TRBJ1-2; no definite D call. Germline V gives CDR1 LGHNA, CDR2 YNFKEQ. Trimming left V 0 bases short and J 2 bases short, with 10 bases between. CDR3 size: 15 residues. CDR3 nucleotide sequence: TGTGCCAGCAGCCAAGATCCTAGCCTAAACTATGGCTACACCTTC. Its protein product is CASSQDPSLNYGYTF.

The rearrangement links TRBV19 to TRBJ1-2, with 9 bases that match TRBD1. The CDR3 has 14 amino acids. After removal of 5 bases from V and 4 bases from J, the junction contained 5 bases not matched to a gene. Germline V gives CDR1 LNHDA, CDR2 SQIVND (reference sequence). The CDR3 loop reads CASSPGTGFYGYTF. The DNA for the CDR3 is TGTGCCAGTAGTCCCGGGACAGGGTTCTATGGCTACACCTTC.

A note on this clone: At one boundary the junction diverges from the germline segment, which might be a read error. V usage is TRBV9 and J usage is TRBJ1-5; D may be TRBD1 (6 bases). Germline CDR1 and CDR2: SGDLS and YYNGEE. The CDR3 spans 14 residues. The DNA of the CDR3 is TGTGTCAGCAGTTTGACAGGAGACCTTCAGCCCCAGCATTTT. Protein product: CVSSLTGDLQPQHF. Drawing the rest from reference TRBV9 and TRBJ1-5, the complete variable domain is DSGVTQTPKHLITATGQRVTLRCSPRSGDLSVYWYQQSLDQGLQFLIQYYNGEERAKGNILERFSAQQFPDLHSELNLSSLELGDSALYFCVSSLTGDLQPQHFGDGTRLSIL.

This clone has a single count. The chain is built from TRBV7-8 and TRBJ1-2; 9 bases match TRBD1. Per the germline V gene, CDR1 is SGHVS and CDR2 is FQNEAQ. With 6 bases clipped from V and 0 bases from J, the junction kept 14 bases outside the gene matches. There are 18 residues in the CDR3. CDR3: CASSSKGGQGLSNYGYTF. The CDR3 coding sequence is TGTGCCAGCAGTTCGAAAGGGGGACAGGGCCTCTCTAACTATGGCTACACCTTC.

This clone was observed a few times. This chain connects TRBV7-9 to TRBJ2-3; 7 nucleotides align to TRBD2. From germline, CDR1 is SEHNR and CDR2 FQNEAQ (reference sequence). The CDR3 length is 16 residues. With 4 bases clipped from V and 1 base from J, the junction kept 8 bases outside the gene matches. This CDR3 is CASSSPWEGGTDTQYF. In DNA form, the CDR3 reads TGTGCCAGCAGCTCGCCCTGGGAGGGAGGCACAGATACGCAGTATTTT.

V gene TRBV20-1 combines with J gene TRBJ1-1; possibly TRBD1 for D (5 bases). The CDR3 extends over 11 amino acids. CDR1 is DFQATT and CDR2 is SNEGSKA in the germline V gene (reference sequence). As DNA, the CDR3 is TGCGGGTCGGGGGAGAACACTGAAGCTTTCTTT. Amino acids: CGSGENTEAFF.

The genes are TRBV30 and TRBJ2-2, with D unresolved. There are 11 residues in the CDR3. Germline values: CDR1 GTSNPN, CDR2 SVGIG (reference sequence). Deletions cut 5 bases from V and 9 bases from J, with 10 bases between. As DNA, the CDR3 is TGTGCCTGGTTAGCTTCGCGGGAGCTGTTTTTT. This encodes CAWLASRELFF.

CDR3 sequence (DNA): TGTGCCAGCAGCCCCTGGACAGGGGCAGGCTCTGGGGCCAACGTCCTGACTTTC. It codes for CASSPWTGAGSGANVLTF. J is TRBJ2-6 and V is TRBV5-4; 9 bases map to TRBD1. This CDR3 is 18 amino acids long. Looked up from germline, CDR1 is SGHNT and CDR2 is YYREEE (reference sequence). J was trimmed by 0 bases and V by 4 bases; bases with no gene match: 8. Combining the CDR3 with reference TRBV5-4 and TRBJ2-6 gives the whole variable domain ETGVTQSPTHLIKTRGQQVTLRCSSQSGHNTVSWYQQALGQGPQFIFQYYREEENGRGNFPPRFSGLQFPNYSSELNVNALELDDSALYLCASSPWTGAGSGANVLTFGAGSRLTVL.

CDR3 nucleotides: TGTGCCAGCAGTTCGCCCACAGGGGGTGGAAACACCATATATTTT. As protein: CASSSPTGGGNTIYF. V usage is TRBV28 and J usage is TRBJ1-3; 8 bases align to TRBD1. Unmatched junction bases numbered 5, after V lost 4 bases and J lost 3 bases. CDR1 and CDR2 (germline): MDHEN, SYDVKM. The CDR3 is 15 residues long.

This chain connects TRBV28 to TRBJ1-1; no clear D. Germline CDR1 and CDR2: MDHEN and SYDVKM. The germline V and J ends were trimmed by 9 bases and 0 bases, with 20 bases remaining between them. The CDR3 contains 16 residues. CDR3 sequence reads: CASLELMGSLNTEAFF. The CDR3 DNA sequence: TGTGCCAGTCTCGAATTGATGGGGAGTCTGAACACTGAAGCTTTCTTT.

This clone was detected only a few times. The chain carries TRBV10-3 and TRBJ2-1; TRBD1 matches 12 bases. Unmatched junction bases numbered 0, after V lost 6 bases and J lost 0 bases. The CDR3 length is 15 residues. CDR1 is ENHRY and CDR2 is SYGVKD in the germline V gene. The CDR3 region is CAIRGQGASYNEQFF. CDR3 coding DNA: TGTGCCATCAGGGGACAGGGGGCCTCCTACAATGAGCAGTTCTTC.

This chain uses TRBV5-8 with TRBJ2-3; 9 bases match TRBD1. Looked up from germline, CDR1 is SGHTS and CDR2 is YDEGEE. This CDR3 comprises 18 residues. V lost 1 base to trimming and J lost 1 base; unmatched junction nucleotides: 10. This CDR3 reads CASSLPGDRGIRTDTQYF. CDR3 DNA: TGTGCCAGCAGCTTGCCTGGTGACAGGGGGATCCGCACAGATACGCAGTATTTT.

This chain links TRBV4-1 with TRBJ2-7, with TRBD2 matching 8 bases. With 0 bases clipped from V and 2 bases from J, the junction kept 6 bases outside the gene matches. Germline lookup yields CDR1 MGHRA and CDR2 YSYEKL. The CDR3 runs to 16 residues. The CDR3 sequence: CASSQDPSGGPYEQYF. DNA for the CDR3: TGCGCCAGCAGCCAAGACCCCAGCGGGGGCCCCTACGAGCAGTACTTC.

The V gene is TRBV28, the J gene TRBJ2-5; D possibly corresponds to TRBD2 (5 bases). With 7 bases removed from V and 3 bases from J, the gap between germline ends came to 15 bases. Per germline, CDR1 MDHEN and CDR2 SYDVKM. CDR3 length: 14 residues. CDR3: CASNARALEETQYF. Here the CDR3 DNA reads TGTGCCAGCAACGCGCGGGCTCTCGAAGAGACCCAGTACTTC.

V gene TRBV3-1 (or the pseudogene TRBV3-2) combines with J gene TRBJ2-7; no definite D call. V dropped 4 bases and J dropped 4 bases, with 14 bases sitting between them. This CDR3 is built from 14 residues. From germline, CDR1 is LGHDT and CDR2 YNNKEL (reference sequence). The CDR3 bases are TGTGCCAGCAGCCCCCATGGGCAAGCATACGAGCAGTACTTC. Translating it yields CASSPHGQAYEQYF.

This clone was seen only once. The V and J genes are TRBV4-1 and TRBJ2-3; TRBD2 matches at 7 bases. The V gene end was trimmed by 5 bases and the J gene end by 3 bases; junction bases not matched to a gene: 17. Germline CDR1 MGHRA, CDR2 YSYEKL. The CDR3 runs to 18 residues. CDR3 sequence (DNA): TGCGCCAGCAGCTCGCGCCCCCCCCTAGGGAGGGAGACAGATACGCAGTATTTT. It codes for CASSSRPPLGRETDTQYF.

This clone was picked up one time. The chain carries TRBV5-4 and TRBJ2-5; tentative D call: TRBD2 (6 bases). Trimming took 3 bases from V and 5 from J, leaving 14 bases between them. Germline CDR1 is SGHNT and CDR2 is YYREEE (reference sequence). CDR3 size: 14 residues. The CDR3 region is CASSSQGGGETQYF. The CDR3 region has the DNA TGTGCCAGCAGCTCTCAGGGAGGTGGCGAGACCCAGTACTTC.

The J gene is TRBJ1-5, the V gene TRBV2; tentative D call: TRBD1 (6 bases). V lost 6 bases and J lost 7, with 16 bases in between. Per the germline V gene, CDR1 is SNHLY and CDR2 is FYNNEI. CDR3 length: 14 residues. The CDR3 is CASSPQGGDQPQHF. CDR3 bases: TGTGCCAGCAGCCCACAGGGAGGGGACCAGCCCCAGCATTTT.

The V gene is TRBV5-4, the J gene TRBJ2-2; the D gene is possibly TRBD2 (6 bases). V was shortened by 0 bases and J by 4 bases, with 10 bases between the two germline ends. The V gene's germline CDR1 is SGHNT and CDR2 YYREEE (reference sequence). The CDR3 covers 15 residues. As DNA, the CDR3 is TGTGCCAGCAGCTTGGATTTGGGAGGCACCGGGGAGCTGTTTTTT. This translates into CASSLDLGGTGELFF. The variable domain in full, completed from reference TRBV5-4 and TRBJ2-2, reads ETGVTQSPTHLIKTRGQQVTLRCSSQSGHNTVSWYQQALGQGPQFIFQYYREEENGRGNFPPRFSGLQFPNYSSELNVNALELDDSALYLCASSLDLGGTGELFFGEGSRLTVL.

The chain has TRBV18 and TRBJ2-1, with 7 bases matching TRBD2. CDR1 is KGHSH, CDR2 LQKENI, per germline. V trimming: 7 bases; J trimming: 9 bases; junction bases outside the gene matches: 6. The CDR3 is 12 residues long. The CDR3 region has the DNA TGTGCCAGCTGCGGACTAGTCACTGAGCAGTTCTTC. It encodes CASCGLVTEQFF.

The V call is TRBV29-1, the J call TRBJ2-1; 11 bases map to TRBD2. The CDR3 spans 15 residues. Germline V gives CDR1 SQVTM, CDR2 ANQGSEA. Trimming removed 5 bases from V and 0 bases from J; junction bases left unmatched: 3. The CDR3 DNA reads TGCAGCGTTTCGGGACTAGCGGTCTCCTACAATGAGCAGTTCTTC. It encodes CSVSGLAVSYNEQFF.

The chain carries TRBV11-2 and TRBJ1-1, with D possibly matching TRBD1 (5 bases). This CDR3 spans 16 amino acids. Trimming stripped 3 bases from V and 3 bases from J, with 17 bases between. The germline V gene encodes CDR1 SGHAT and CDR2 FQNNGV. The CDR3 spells CASSFNIRGRDTEAFF. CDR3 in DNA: TGTGCCAGCAGCTTTAACATTAGGGGTAGGGACACTGAAGCTTTCTTT.

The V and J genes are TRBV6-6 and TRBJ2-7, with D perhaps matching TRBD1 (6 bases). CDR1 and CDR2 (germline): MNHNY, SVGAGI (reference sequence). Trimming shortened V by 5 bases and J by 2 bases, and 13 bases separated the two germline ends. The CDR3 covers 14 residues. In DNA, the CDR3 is TGTGCCAGCAGTCCGGACAGTAAAACCTACGAGCAGTACTTC. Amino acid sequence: CASSPDSKTYEQYF.

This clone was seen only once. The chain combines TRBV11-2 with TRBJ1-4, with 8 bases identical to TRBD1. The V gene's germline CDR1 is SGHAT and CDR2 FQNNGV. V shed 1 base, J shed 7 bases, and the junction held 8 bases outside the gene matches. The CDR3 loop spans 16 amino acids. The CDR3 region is CASSLGDRLRVEKLFF. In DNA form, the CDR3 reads TGTGCCAGCAGCTTAGGGGACAGGTTGCGGGTTGAAAAACTGTTTTTT.

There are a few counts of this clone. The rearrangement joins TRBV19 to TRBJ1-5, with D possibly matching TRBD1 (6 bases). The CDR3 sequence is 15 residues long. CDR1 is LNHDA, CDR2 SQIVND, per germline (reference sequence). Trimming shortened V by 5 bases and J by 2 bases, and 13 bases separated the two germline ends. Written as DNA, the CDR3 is TGTGCCAGTAGTGTACAGGGTGGTGGCAATCAGCCCCAGCATTTT. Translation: CASSVQGGGNQPQHF.

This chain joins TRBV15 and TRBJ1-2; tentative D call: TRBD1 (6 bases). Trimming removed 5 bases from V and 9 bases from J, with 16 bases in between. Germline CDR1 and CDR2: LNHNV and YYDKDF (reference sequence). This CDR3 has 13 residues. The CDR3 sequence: CATSHNEDRSYTF. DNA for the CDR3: TGTGCCACCAGCCATAATGAGGACAGAAGCTACACCTTC.

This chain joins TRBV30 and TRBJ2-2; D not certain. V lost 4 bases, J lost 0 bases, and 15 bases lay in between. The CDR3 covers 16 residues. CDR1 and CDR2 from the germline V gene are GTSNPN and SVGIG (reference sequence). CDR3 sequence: CAWKPRGLANTGELFF. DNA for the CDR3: TGTGCCTGGAAACCGCGTGGGCTCGCGAACACCGGGGAGCTGTTTTTT.